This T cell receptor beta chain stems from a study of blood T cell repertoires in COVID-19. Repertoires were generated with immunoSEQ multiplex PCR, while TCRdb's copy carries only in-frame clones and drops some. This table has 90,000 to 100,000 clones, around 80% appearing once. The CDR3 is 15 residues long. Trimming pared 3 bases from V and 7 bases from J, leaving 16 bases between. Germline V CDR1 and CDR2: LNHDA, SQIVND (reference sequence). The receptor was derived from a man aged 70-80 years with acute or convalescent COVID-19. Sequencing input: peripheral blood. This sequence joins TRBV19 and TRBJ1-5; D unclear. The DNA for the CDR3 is TGTGCCAGTAGTATTGGAGTCAACTCGGGGCAGCCCCAGCATTTT. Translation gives CASSIGVNSGQPQHF.